The T cell receptor (beta chain) described here comes from a study of spatial heterogeneity in lung cancer. Across the whole study: Each time, sequencing found more beta-chain sequences than alpha-chain sequences.

This clonotype was recorded many times. Its antigen is not identified. The library was prepared for alpha chains; this beta chain is a stray read, so its frequency means little. Carried by each TCR cDNA molecule was a unique molecular identifier. TCRdb independently ran MiXCR on the 5' RACE reads; one entry per CDR3 protein. This table has about 11,000 distinct CDR3 sequences, roughly 4% appearing once. Study conclusions and caveats: More often at tumor resection than at routine follow-up, ubiquitous expanded tumor TCRs were detected in the blood.

The time point here: sample taken at primary tumor resection. No cells were sorted before sequencing. The whole RNA sequenced was extracted from tumor, nontumor lung or frozen PBMC. This CDR3 comprises 14 residues. V lost 4 bases and J lost 6; bases outside the gene matches: 8. From germline, CDR1 is SGHAT and CDR2 FQNNGV. The TCR sequence derives from a female donor with early-stage non-small cell lung cancer. This sample comprised PBMCs, obtained at surgery. The chain carries TRBV11-2 and TRBJ2-7; TRBD2 matches 8 bases. Here the CDR3 reads CASSSTGTSSEQYF. CDR3 sequence (DNA): TGTGCCAGCAGCTCTACCGGGACTAGTAGCGAGCAGTACTTC.